This section outlines one TCR beta chain sequence together with its context. Its matching antigen is unknown. Indicated time point: pre-sensitization, week 0. Treatment in this sample: therapeutic diphenylcyclopropenone sensitization with weekly scalp DPC. This sample was taken from a study of human T cells and chemical hapten exposure. General study results and limits: Expanded TCRs grouped into significantly more large CDR3 similarity clusters than controls produced.

Original methodology: Per sample, the median was approximately 100,000 TCRs, with values from approximately 25,000 to 650,000. TCRdb called the RACE reads again in MiXCR, with one record for every CDR3 protein. TCRdb, rather than the study authors, made the V and J calls. This table holds around 300,000 distinct CDR3 sequences, 5.5% found once. The CDR3 has 14 amino acids. Trimming removed 2 bases from V and 8 bases from J, with 15 bases in between. The germline V gene has CDR1 KGHSH and CDR2 LQKENI. The chain joins TRBV18 to TRBJ1-2, with unresolved D. The TCR comes from a woman aged 18 to 35 with alopecia areata. Some clones in this sample may be carry-over from other donors' samples. This sample comprised whole blood, obtained in connection with sensitization to the hapten diphenylcyclopropenone (DPC). This chain's CDR3 is CASSPDLSGSGYTF. CDR3 nucleotide sequence: TGTGCCAGCTCACCAGATCTATCGGGGAGCGGCTACACCTTC.